This T cell receptor beta chain was sequenced for a study of T cell changes during pregnancy in multiple sclerosis. The germline gives CDR1 MRHNA, CDR2 SNTAGT. J was trimmed by 8 bases and V by 6 bases; bases with no gene match: 15. The CDR3 totals 15 residues. Here immunoSEQ multiplex PCR was the method, and the copy in TCRdb shows in-frame clones only, minus some. This sample carries 55,000 to 80,000 clones, approximately 94% of them seen once, and the ten largest clones take about 0.5%. This chain uses TRBV6-4 with TRBJ1-2, with 7 nucleotides matching TRBD1. The clonotype was recovered from a female donor with multiple sclerosis, enrolled in a pregnancy study. Sequenced here: peripheral blood, sampled in the third trimester of pregnancy. This chain's CDR3 is CASRAYRGPKQGYTF. The CDR3 DNA sequence: TGTGCCAGCAGAGCATACAGGGGCCCCAAGCAGGGCTACACCTTC.